These 6 T cell receptor beta chains share one sample of origin, sequenced in a study of T cells in tumors after PD-1 blockade. The data were produced by immunoSEQ multiplex PCR, yet TCRdb's version contains in-frame clones alone and is incomplete. The sample has 20,000 to 25,000 clones; just under 80% are singletons. The material sequenced was PBMCs, taken before anti-PD-1 treatment. The source of these receptors is a human donor with basal cell carcinoma.

This chain uses TRBV5-5 with TRBJ1-3; D possibly corresponds to TRBD1 (6 bases). The CDR3 has 15 residues. Germline V gene lookup returns CDR1 SGHKS and CDR2 YYEKEE (reference sequence). The V gene lost 4 bases and the J gene lost 3 bases, with 14 bases spanning the gap. CDR3 amino acids: CASSQRRTDGNTIYF. In DNA, the CDR3 is TGTGCCAGCAGCCAAAGGCGGACAGATGGAAACACCATATATTTT.

The gene calls are TRBV18 and TRBJ2-1, with 7 bases aligning to TRBD2. Germline V gives CDR1 KGHSH, CDR2 LQKENI. The CDR3 covers 12 residues. The ends lost 3 bases at V and 10 bases at J; junction bases unmatched: 3. The CDR3 protein is CASSPVGGEQFF. CDR3 bases: TGTGCCAGCTCACCCGTCGGGGGGGAGCAGTTCTTC.

The chain is built from TRBV7-6 and TRBJ1-1; TRBD1 might be the D (6 bases). Trimming left V 1 base short and J 5 bases short, with 20 bases between. Germline CDR1 is SGHVS and CDR2 is FNYEAQ. The CDR3 sequence is 17 residues long. The CDR3 reads CASSLVVAGAAPTEAFF. CDR3 in DNA: TGTGCCAGCAGCTTAGTGGTGGCGGGGGCGGCACCGACTGAAGCTTTCTTT.

This clone was counted only a few times. The sample contains more than one DNA sequence encoding this CDR3. The genes are TRBV2 and TRBJ2-1; D perhaps matches TRBD2 (7 bases). Germline V gene lookup returns CDR1 SNHLY and CDR2 FYNNEI. This CDR3 is built from 19 residues. V was clipped by 11 bases and J by 0 bases, with 29 bases between them. CDR3 amino acids: CACCYGGAGAGSSYNEQFF. DNA for the CDR3: TGTGCCTGCTGTTATGGGGGGGCGGGGGCGGGGAGCTCCTACAATGAGCAGTTCTTC.

The rearrangement joins TRBV18 to TRBJ2-7; 9 bases fit TRBD1. V gave up 2 bases and J gave up 4 bases; unmatched junction bases: 6. CDR1 and CDR2 from the germline V gene are KGHSH and LQKENI. CDR3 length equals 15 residues. DNA for the CDR3: TGTGCCAGCTCACCAGTCGGACAGGGGACGTACGAGCAGTACTTC. Protein: CASSPVGQGTYEQYF. The variable domain in full, completed from reference TRBV18 and TRBJ2-7, reads NAGVMQNPRHLVRRRGQEARLRCSPMKGHSHVYWYRQLPEEGLKFMVYLQKENIIDESGMPKERFSAEFPKEGPSILRIQQVVRGDSAAYFCASSPVGQGTYEQYFGPGTRLTVT.

V is TRBV6-5 and J is TRBJ2-1; 8 bases are a match to TRBD2. Looked up from germline, CDR1 is MNHEY and CDR2 is SVGAGI. The ends lost 1 base at V and 3 bases at J; junction bases unmatched: 5. The CDR3 totals 16 residues. The CDR3 is CASSYLAGSLYNEQFF. Written as DNA, the CDR3 is TGTGCCAGCAGTTACTTAGCGGGATCCCTCTACAATGAGCAGTTCTTC.